The rows below give T cell receptor beta chains drawn from one sample of a study of blood T cell repertoires in COVID-19. Profiled with immunoSEQ multiplex PCR; TCRdb holds only in-frame clones, not every one. Of about 250,000 clones in the sample, roughly 89% were seen once. Sequencing was performed on peripheral blood. The receptors shown here come from a young man with acute or convalescent COVID-19. The CDR3 runs from the conserved cysteine through the conserved F or W. A D gene is named only where the DNA matches it firmly. Clone size is shown for a subset of rows, as once, few, many or a class of expanded clone.

NA	TRBV28	TRBJ1-2	TRBD1	CASSLLASPGQGADGYTF	TGTGCCAGCAGTTTGCTGGCGAGTCCGGGACAGGGGGCAGACGGCTACACCTTC
few	TRBV28	TRBJ2-5	TRBD2	CASSSAFGLAGRETQYF	TGTGCCAGCAGTTCCGCCTTCGGGCTAGCGGGCCGGGAGACCCAGTACTTC
NA	TRBV19	TRBJ1-1	NA	CASSIPGLNTEAFF	TGTGCCAGTAGTATCCCCGGGTTGAACACTGAAGCTTTCTTT
few	TRBV5-1	TRBJ2-2	TRBD2	CASSKGLAGGANTGELFF	TGCGCCAGCAGCAAGGGACTAGCGGGAGGCGCGAACACCGGGGAGCTGTTTTTT
NA	TRBV19	TRBJ2-2	TRBD2	CASSQGQLAGNTGELFF	TGTGCCAGTAGTCAGGGGCAACTAGCGGGTAACACCGGGGAGCTGTTTTTT
NA	TRBV27	TRBJ1-1	TRBD1	CASSFGQGAITEAFF	TGTGCCAGCAGTTTCGGACAGGGGGCAATCACTGAAGCTTTCTTT
NA	TRBV19	TRBJ1-1	NA	CASNEGGTEAFF	TGTGCCAGTAATGAGGGCGGCACTGAAGCTTTCTTT
NA	TRBV11-2	TRBJ2-3	TRBD2	CASSLALAGSTDTQYF	TGTGCCAGCAGCTTAGCACTAGCGGGATCCACAGATACGCAGTATTTT
NA	TRBV7-6	TRBJ1-5	NA	CASSLAGPGNPPQHF	TGTGCCAGCAGCTTAGCTGGGCCGGGGAATCCGCCCCAGCATTTT
once	TRBV27	TRBJ1-2	TRBD1	CASSFTRNRDRSGYTF	TGTGCCAGCAGTTTCACTCGAAATCGGGACAGGAGTGGCTACACCTTC
NA	TRBV28	TRBJ1-1	NA	CASRMIEYDTEAFF	TGTGCCAGCAGAATGATCGAGTACGACACTGAAGCTTTCTTT
NA	TRBV6-5	TRBJ1-2	TRBD1	CASNRQGAGYGYTF	TGTGCCAGCAACAGACAGGGGGCGGGATATGGCTACACCTTC
NA	TRBV28	TRBJ2-3	TRBD1	CASSLFVAGGTDTQYF	TGTGCCAGCAGTTTATTCGTGGCAGGGGGAACAGATACGCAGTATTTT
NA	TRBV28	TRBJ1-2	NA	CASSLWDSSNYTF	TGTGCCAGCAGTTTATGGGACAGTAGTAACTACACCTTC
NA	TRBV6-5	TRBJ1-1	NA	CASSLRGYGTEAFF	TGTGCCAGCAGTCTAAGGGGGTATGGGACTGAAGCTTTCTTT
NA	TRBV5-1	TRBJ2-3	NA	CASSSGYTDTQYF	TGCGCCAGCAGCTCGGGGTACACAGATACGCAGTATTTT
NA	TRBV27	TRBJ2-3	TRBD2	CASSLKSAGAFTDTQYF	TGTGCCAGCAGTTTAAAATCAGCGGGGGCCTTCACAGATACGCAGTATTTT
NA	TRBV25-1	TRBJ1-2	NA	CASRGLGANYGYTF	TGTGCCAGCCGGGGGTTGGGAGCTAACTATGGCTACACCTTC
NA	TRBV28	TRBJ2-4	NA	CASTTSLGGGVKNIQYF	TGTGCCAGCACGACATCCCTCGGCGGAGGGGTCAAAAACATTCAGTACTTC
NA	TRBV7-8	TRBJ2-1	NA	CASSLREGKYNEQFF	TGTGCCAGCAGCTTGAGGGAAGGGAAATACAATGAGCAGTTCTTC
once	TRBV7-8	TRBJ1-2	TRBD1	CASSSGTAANYGYTF	TGTGCCAGCAGCTCGGGGACAGCAGCTAACTATGGCTACACCTTC
NA	TRBV3-1/TRBV3-2	TRBJ1-6	TRBD1	CASSRTGEGYSPLHF	TGTGCCAGCAGCCGGACAGGGGAAGGGTATTCACCCCTCCACTTT
NA	TRBV7-8	TRBJ1-5	TRBD1	CASSKGTGGRNQPQHF	TGTGCCAGCAGCAAGGGGACAGGGGGCCGCAATCAGCCCCAGCATTTT
NA	TRBV11-2	TRBJ1-2	TRBD1	CASSSAGQGKGYTF	TGTGCCAGCAGCTCTGCAGGACAGGGCAAGGGCTACACCTTC
NA	TRBV28	TRBJ1-1	NA	CATLTGPLSKPFF	TGTGCCACCCTAACAGGGCCCCTCTCTAAACCTTTCTTT
NA	TRBV5-6	TRBJ2-2	TRBD2	CASSLRLAGLNTGELFF	TGTGCCAGCAGCTTACGCCTAGCGGGCCTTAACACCGGGGAGCTGTTTTTT